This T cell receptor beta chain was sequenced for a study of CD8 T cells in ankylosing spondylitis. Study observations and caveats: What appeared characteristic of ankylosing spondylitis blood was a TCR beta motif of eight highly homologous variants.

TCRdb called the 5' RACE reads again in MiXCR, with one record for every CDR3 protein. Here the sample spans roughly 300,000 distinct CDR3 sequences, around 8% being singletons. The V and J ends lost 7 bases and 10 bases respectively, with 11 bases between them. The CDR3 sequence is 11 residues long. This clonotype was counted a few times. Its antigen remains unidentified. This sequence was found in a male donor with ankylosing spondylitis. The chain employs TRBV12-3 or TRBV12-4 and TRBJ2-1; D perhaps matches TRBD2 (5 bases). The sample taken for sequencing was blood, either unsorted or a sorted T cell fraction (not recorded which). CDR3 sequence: CASTLGGEQFF. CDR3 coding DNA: TGTGCCAGCACCCTAGGCGGGGAGCAGTTCTTC.